This T cell receptor (beta chain) was sequenced during a study of cytomegalovirus exposure and HLA in healthy donors. Worth noting for this clone: The antigen is not known.

Notes on the study in general: For presence/absence analyses, sequencing depth was assumed to be roughly uniform across donors. Upon later analysis, HLA-associated TCR beta chains proved more clonally expanded than other, equally common chains.

PCR employed 60 Vbeta and 13 Jbeta primers. Sequencing was performed with immunoSEQ multiplex PCR; in TCRdb, only in-frame clones are kept and a portion is missing. The sample has a few hundred thousand clones; 80% to 95% are singletons. This sequence was found in a girl aged 2 to 9 in good health and CMV-seronegative. Sample: PBMCs.

The CDR3, as DNA: TGTGCCAGCAGCCAAGGCGGGGGGGCCACAGATACGCAGTATTTT. It yields the protein CASSQGGGATDTQYF. This rearrangement joins TRBV4-2 to TRBJ2-3, with 9 bases identical to TRBD2. The CDR3 extends over 15 amino acids. V shed 1 base, J shed 2 bases, and the junction held 1 base outside the gene matches. In germline, CDR1 is LGHNA, CDR2 YNFKEQ.